This T cell receptor beta chain was observed in a study of cytotoxic CD8 clonotypes in ibrutinib-treated CLL. Study at large: Treatment had run for a median around eleven months, range 6 to 36, when response samples were taken. Study-level points and caveats: Progressing patients had sampling times that differed from those of sustained-remission patients. Clonality went up at the time of ibrutinib response, stayed stable in sustained remission, and later dropped back toward its baseline level at progression. Patients had baseline clonality above age-matched healthy donors, and this clonality moved with circulating CD8+ T-cell counts.

Sequencing used immunoSEQ multiplex PCR; TCRdb keeps in-frame clones, though not all of them. The repertoire consists of 130,000 or so clones, with around 85% occurring once and the leading ten covering around 2%. With 3 bases clipped from V and 5 bases from J, the junction kept 8 bases outside the gene matches. This CDR3 has 16 amino acids. Germline CDR1 is SGDLS and CDR2 is YYNGEE. Note on this clone: Its matching antigen is unknown.

This rearrangement joins TRBV9 to TRBJ2-1; the match to TRBD2 covers 10 bases. The clonotype originates from a human donor with chronic lymphocytic leukemia. The sample consisted of PBMCs, taken after 24 months of ibrutinib treatment. The CDR3 loop is CASSAPSGSLDNEQFF. The CDR3 DNA follows: TGTGCCAGCAGCGCTCCTAGCGGGAGCCTCGACAATGAGCAGTTCTTC.